A single sample gave rise to the 4 T cell receptor beta chains below, sequenced in a study of CD8 T cells in Susac syndrome. Reverse transcription of about 0.5 to 1 ug RNA was carried out with random hexamers. MiXCR was run by TCRdb on the immunoSEQ multiplex PCR reads, yielding one entry per CDR3 protein. The repertoire has under 150,000 distinct CDR3 sequences, approximately 89% of them found once; the top ten carry approximately 0.24%. Sample: CD8+ T cells from PBMCs. The origin of the receptors is a human donor with multiple sclerosis.

The chain is built from TRBV28 and TRBJ1-1; the D gene is possibly TRBD1 (6 bases). The CDR3 length is 15 residues. V dropped 6 bases and J dropped 0 bases, with 14 bases sitting between them. In germline, CDR1 is MDHEN, CDR2 SYDVKM. The CDR3 DNA sequence: TGTGCCAGCAGCCCACGTGGGGACATGAACACTGAAGCTTTCTTT. This gives the protein CASSPRGDMNTEAFF.

This chain uses TRBV28 with TRBJ2-1; 8 nucleotides line up with TRBD2. Germline values: CDR1 MDHEN, CDR2 SYDVKM. The CDR3 covers 16 residues. Trimming removed 3 bases from V and 0 bases from J; junction bases left unmatched: 4. In nucleotides, the CDR3 is TGTGCCAGCAGTTTGGGGACTAGAGCCTCCTACAATGAGCAGTTCTTC. Protein sequence: CASSLGTRASYNEQFF.

The chain joins TRBV4-1 to TRBJ1-1; D gene unclear. The CDR3 runs 12 residues. V was trimmed by 10 bases and J by 1 base, leaving 10 bases between them. Germline loops: CDR1 MGHRA, CDR2 YSYEKL. The CDR3 sequence is CATSGSNTEAFF. CDR3 coding DNA: TGCGCCACCTCGGGTTCGAACACTGAAGCTTTCTTT.

The chain is built from TRBV3-1 and TRBJ2-6; the D gene could be TRBD1 or TRBD2 (5 bases each). The CDR3 spans 19 residues. Germline V gene sequence: CDR1 LGHDT, CDR2 YNNKEL (reference sequence). The germline V and J ends were trimmed by 0 bases and 0 bases, with 15 bases remaining between them. The CDR3 protein is CASSQESRGRISGANVLTF. The CDR3 coding sequence is TGTGCCAGCAGCCAAGAATCTCGGGGACGGATCTCTGGGGCCAACGTCCTGACTTTC.